These T cell receptor beta chains were read from a single sample in a study of OX40 agonist ivuxolimab in advanced cancers. Using immunoSEQ multiplex PCR, the repertoire was profiled, and TCRdb retains in-frame clones only, with some absent. Altogether 20,000 or so clones are present, 70% to 90% being singletons, with the ten largest covering about 31%. This specimen consisted of CD4+ or CD8+ T cells sorted from blood, obtained in a trial of the OX40 agonist ivuxolimab. The origin of the receptors is an adult with an advanced solid tumor such as melanoma, head and neck, liver or kidney cancer. The CDR3 runs from the conserved cysteine through the conserved F or W. D genes are given only for firm matches.

V gene,D gene,CDR3 protein
TRBV27,.,CASSLSQGEAFF
TRBV7-8,.,CASSLVAGVMRETQYF
TRBV27,.,CASSLSFVSPGTTEAFF
TRBV4-1,TRBD2,CASSQVWREYNEQFF
TRBV9,.,CASSAAQGDEKLFF
TRBV27,.,CASSVDIRETQYF
TRBV7-8,TRBD2,CASSLRAGDETQYF
TRBV5-4,.,CASMEWGDNEKLFF
TRBV6-5,.,CASSPPEGNEQFF
TRBV7-3,TRBD1,CASSLRGQGATEAFF
TRBV6-5,.,CASSYSAQATYEQYF
TRBV11-2,.,CASSLGEQYF
TRBV2,.,CASSGQLKFSGANVLTF
TRBV7-9,.,CASSVGGAYNEQFF
TRBV28,.,CASRRGPSSYEQYF
TRBV25-1,TRBD2,CASSIIAGVSYEQYF
TRBV7-2,TRBD2,CASSPGGGQTYEQYF
TRBV5-4,TRBD2,CASSLISSGGAEQFF
TRBV4-1,.,CASSQTMQGLYGYTF
TRBV2,TRBD2,CASSERERDYYEQYF
TRBV13,.,CASSLNNEQFF
TRBV4-1,.,CASSQGEQYTQYF
TRBV28,.,CASSFQRRGDTQYF
TRBV13,.,CASSLGRGTGELFF
TRBV28,.,CASSPGYMNTEAFF
TRBV7-9,.,CASSPTQGEEGDTQYF
TRBV30,.,CAWSVQGGEQFF
TRBV21-1,.,CASSIPSPGTDRTYEQYF
TRBV5-1,TRBD2,CASSLELAGGTDTQYF
TRBV27,.,CASSLGSGTAEKLFF
TRBV29-1,.,CSVDDQGPTSNQPQHF
TRBV5-4,.,CASSLGGVGTEAFF
TRBV9,.,CASSVDAGANYGYTF
TRBV27,.,CASSSGPTYNEQFF
TRBV4-1,.,CASSQDRGDNYGYTF
TRBV19,.,CASSTSGRMYEQYF
TRBV27,.,CASSFLTRGYNEQFF
TRBV7-9,.,CASSLISTGSSLAFF
TRBV14,.,CASSQGGLYRGEQYF
TRBV9,.,CASSVAVGHYGYTF
TRBV30,.,CAWLTPGGSDEQFF
TRBV7-6,TRBD2,CASSLAKRGVSDTQYF
TRBV7-9,.,CASSLVSGTAGYTF
TRBV29-1,TRBD1,CSVGGTGTEAFF
TRBV29-1,.,CSVVPQDHDGYTF
TRBV7-8,.,CASSPGTVYEEQYF
TRBV5-6,TRBD1,CASSFQGGYSNQPQHF
TRBV19,.,CASSKGGGSTEAFF
TRBV7-6,.,CASSFGGNTGELFF
TRBV2,.,CASGTGPVGYF
TRBV5-1,TRBD2,CASSHLTSGRYTGELFF
TRBV5-1,.,CASSADTSETGNTIYF
TRBV27,TRBD1,CASSTDRGEKLFF
TRBV2,TRBD1,CASKDRGNNEQFF
TRBV13,.,CASSGGTPMGGYTF
TRBV7-9,.,CASSHTGGRTSNEKLFF
TRBV5-4,.,CASSLGGGAYTGELFF
TRBV28,TRBD1,CASSLGQGFWYTEAFF
TRBV9,.,CASSVGLGTNNEQFF